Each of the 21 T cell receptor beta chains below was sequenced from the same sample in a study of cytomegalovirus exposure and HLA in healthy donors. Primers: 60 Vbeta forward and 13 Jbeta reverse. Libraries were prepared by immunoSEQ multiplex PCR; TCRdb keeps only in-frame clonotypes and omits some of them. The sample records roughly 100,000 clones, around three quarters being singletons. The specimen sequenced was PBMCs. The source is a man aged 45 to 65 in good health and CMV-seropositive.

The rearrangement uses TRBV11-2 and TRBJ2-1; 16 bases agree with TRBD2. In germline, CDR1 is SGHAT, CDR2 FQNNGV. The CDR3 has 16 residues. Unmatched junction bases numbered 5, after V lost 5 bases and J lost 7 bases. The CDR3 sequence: CASSGGLAGGGNEQFF. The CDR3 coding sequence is TGTGCCAGCAGCGGGGGACTAGCGGGAGGGGGTAATGAGCAGTTCTTC.

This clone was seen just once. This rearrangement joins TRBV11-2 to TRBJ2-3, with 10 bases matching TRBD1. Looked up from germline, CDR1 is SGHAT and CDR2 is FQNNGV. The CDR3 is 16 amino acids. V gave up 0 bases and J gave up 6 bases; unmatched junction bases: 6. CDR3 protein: CASSLDPGQGEDTQYF. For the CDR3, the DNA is TGTGCCAGCAGCTTAGACCCCGGACAGGGGGAGGATACGCAGTATTTT.

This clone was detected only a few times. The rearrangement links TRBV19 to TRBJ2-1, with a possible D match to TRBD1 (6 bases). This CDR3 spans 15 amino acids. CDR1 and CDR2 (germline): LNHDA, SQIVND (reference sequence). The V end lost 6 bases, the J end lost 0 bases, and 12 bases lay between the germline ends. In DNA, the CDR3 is TGTGCCAGTAGAGTGGACAGAAGCTCCTACAATGAGCAGTTCTTC. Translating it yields CASRVDRSSYNEQFF. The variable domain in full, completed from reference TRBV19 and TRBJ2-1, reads DGGITQSPKYLFRKEGQNVTLSCEQNLNHDAMYWYRQDPGQGLRLIYYSQIVNDFQKGDIAEGYSVSREKKESFPLTVTSAQKNPTAFYLCASRVDRSSYNEQFFGPGTRLTVL.

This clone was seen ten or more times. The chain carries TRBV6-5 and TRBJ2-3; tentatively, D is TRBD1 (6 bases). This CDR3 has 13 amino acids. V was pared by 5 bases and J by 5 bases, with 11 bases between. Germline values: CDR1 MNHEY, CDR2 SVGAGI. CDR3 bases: TGTGCCAGCAGTACCTACAGGGAAGATACGCAGTATTTT. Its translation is CASSTYREDTQYF.

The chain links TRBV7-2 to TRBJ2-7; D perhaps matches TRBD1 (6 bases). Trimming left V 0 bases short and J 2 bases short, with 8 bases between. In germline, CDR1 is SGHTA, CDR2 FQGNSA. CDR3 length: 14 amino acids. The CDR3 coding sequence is TGTGCCAGCAGCTTAGCTGGGACAACCTACGAGCAGTACTTC. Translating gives CASSLAGTTYEQYF.

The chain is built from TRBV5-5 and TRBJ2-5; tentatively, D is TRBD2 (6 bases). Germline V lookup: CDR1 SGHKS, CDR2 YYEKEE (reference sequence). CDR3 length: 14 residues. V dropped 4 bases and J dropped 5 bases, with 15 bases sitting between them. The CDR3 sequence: CASSMGAAGETQYF. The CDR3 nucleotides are TGTGCCAGCAGCATGGGAGCTGCGGGGGAGACCCAGTACTTC.

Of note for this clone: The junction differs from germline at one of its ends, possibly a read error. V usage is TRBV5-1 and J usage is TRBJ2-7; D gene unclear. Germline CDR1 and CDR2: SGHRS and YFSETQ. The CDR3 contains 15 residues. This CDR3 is CASSSGSKIHYKQYF. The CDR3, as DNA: TGCGCCAGCAGCTCTGGGTCTAAAATACACTACAAGCAGTACTTC.

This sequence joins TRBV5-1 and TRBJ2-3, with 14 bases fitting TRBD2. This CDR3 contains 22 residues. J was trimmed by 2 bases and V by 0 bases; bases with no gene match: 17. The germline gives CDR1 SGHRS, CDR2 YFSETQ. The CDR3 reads CASSLAKIGGTSGRKFTDTQYF. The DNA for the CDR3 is TGCGCCAGCAGCTTGGCGAAAATCGGGGGGACTAGCGGGAGAAAATTCACAGATACGCAGTATTTT.

CDR3: CAVSIRENTGELFF. The CDR3 coding sequence is TGTGCTGTTTCGATACGGGAGAACACCGGGGAGCTGTTTTTT. V and J are TRBV7-7 and TRBJ2-2, with TRBD2 as a possible D gene (5 bases). CDR3 length: 14 amino acids. CDR1 is SSHAT and CDR2 is FNYEAQ in the germline V gene (reference sequence).

This CDR3 is CASSFRGRGGETQYF. For the CDR3, the DNA is TGTGCCAGCAGCTTTCGCGGGAGGGGGGGAGAGACCCAGTACTTC. This sequence joins TRBV11-2 and TRBJ2-5; TRBD2 matches 9 bases. Germline V gene sequence: CDR1 SGHAT, CDR2 FQNNGV. J lost 4 bases, V lost 3 bases, and 6 bases had no gene match. The CDR3 has 15 residues.

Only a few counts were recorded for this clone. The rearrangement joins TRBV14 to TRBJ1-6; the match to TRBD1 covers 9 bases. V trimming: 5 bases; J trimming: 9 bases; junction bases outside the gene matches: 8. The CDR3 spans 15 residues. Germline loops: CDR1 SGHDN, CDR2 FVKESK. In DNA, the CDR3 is TGTGCCAGCAGCTTACAGGGGGCGAGCAGTTCACCCCTCCACTTT. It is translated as CASSLQGASSSPLHF.

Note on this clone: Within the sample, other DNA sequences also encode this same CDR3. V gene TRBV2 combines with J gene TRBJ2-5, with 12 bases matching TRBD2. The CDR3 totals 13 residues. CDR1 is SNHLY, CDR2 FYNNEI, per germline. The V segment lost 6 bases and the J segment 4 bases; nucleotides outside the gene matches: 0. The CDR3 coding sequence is TGTGCCAGCAGGGGACTAGCGGGAGAGACCCAGTACTTC. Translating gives CASRGLAGETQYF. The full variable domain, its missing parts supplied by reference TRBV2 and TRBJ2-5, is EPEVTQTPSHQVTQMGQEVILRCVPISNHLYFYWYRQILGQKVEFLVSFYNNEISEKSEIFDDQFSVERPDGSNFTLKIRSTKLEDSAMYFCASRGLAGETQYFGPGTRLLVL.

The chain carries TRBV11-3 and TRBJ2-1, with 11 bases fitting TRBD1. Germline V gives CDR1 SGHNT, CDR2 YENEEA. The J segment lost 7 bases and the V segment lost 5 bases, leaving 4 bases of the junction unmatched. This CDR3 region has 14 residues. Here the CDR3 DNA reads TGTGCCAGCAGCCTCCGGGACAGGGGGAATGAGCAGTTCTTC. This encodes CASSLRDRGNEQFF.

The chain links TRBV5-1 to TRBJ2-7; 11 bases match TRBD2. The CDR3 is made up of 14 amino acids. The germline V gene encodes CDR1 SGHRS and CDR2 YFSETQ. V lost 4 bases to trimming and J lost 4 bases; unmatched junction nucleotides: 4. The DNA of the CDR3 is TGCGCCAGCAGCATTACTAGCGGGAGTTACGAGCAGTACTTC. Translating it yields CASSITSGSYEQYF.

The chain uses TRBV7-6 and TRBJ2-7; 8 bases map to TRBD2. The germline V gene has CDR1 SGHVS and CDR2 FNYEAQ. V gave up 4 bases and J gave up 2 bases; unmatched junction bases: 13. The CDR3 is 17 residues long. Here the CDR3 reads CASSYSRGAGGPYEQYF. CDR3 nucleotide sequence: TGTGCCAGCAGCTATAGCCGGGGGGCGGGAGGCCCCTACGAGCAGTACTTC.

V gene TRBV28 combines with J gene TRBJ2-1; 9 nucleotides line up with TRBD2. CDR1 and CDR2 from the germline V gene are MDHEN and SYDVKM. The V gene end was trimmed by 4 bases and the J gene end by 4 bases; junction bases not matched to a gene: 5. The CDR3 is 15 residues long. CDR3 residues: CASSSASGTYNEQFF. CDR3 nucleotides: TGTGCCAGCAGTTCAGCTAGCGGGACGTACAATGAGCAGTTCTTC.

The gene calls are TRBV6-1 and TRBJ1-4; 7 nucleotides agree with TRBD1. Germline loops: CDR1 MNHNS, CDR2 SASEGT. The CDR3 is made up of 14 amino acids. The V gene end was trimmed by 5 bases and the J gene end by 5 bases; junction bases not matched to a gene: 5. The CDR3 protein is CASSPGTANEKLFF. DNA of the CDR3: TGTGCCAGCAGTCCCGGGACAGCGAATGAAAAACTGTTTTTT.

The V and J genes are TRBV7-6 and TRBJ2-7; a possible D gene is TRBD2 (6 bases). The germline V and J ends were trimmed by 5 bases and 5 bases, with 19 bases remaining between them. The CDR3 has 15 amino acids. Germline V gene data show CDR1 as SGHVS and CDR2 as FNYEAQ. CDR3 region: CASSPVTGAVDEQYF. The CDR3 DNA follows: TGTGCCAGCAGCCCCGTCACGGGAGCCGTGGACGAGCAGTACTTC.

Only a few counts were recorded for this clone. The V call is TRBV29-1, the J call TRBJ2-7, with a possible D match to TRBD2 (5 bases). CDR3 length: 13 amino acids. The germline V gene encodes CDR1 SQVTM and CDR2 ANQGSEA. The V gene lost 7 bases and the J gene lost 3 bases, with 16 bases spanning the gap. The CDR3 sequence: CSASRDRNYEQYF. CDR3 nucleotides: TGCAGCGCCAGCCGGGATCGCAACTACGAGCAGTACTTC.

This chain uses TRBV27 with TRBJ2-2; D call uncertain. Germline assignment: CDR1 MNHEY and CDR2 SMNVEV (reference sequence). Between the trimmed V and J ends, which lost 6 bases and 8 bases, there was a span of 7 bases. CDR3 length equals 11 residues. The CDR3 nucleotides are TGTGCCAGCAGAAGTAGTGGGGAGCTGTTTTTT. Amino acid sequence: CASRSSGELFF.

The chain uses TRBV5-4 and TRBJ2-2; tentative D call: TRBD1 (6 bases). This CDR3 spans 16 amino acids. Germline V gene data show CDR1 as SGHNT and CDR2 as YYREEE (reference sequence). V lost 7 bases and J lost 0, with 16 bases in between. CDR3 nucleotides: TGTGCCAGCCATACCCCCGGGACACCGAACACCGGGGAGCTGTTTTTT. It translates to CASHTPGTPNTGELFF. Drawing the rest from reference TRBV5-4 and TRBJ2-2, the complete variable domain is ETGVTQSPTHLIKTRGQQVTLRCSSQSGHNTVSWYQQALGQGPQFIFQYYREEENGRGNFPPRFSGLQFPNYSSELNVNALELDDSALYLCASHTPGTPNTGELFFGEGSRLTVL.